Below, 22 T cell receptor beta chains from the same sample are listed, as sequenced in a study of shared clonotypes between healthy human individuals. Using immunoSEQ multiplex PCR, the repertoire was profiled, and TCRdb retains in-frame clones only, with some absent. This sample carries 2 million to 2.5 million clones, 85% to 95% of them seen once, and the ten largest clones take 0.3% to 0.4%. Sequencing was done on a sample of naive CD4+ T cells from PBMCs. Subset denoted: CD45RA+ positively selected. These receptor sequences come from a man aged 18 to 29 in good health. Some clones in this sample may be carry-over from other donors' samples.

This chain links TRBV5-1 with TRBJ1-1, with D tentatively TRBD1 (5 bases). In germline, CDR1 is SGHRS, CDR2 YFSETQ. The V end was cut by 4 bases, the J end by 0 bases, with 10 bases between. There are 14 residues in the CDR3. CDR3 nucleotide sequence: TGCGCCAGCAGCCAGGGTTCGGTGAACACTGAAGCTTTCTTT. It translates to CASSQGSVNTEAFF.

This sequence joins TRBV5-6 and TRBJ2-5; D ambiguous. Per the germline V gene, CDR1 is SGHDT and CDR2 is YYEEEE. This CDR3 comprises 14 residues. The V gene lost 0 bases and the J gene lost 1 base, with 7 bases spanning the gap. The CDR3 is CASSLAVLQETQYF. The CDR3 DNA reads TGTGCCAGCAGCTTGGCCGTACTCCAAGAGACCCAGTACTTC.

This chain joins TRBV10-3 and TRBJ2-7, with 7 bases lining up with TRBD2. Germline assignment: CDR1 ENHRY and CDR2 SYGVKD. The CDR3 loop spans 14 amino acids. Germline trimming cut 3 bases from V and 4 bases from J; bases unmatched to any gene: 6. The CDR3 loop reads CAISEGGRVYEQYF. In nucleotides, the CDR3 is TGTGCCATCAGTGAAGGAGGGAGGGTTTACGAGCAGTACTTC.

This chain joins TRBV7-9 and TRBJ2-4, with 7 bases that match TRBD1. The germline gives CDR1 SEHNR, CDR2 FQNEAQ (reference sequence). The CDR3 has 15 residues. The junction had 11 bases not matched to a gene; V was cut back by 5 bases and J by 7 bases. The CDR3 here is CASSSTNRGGNIQYF. In nucleotides, the CDR3 is TGTGCCAGCAGCAGCACAAACAGGGGCGGGAACATTCAGTACTTC.

This clone was seen once. The genes are TRBV2 and TRBJ2-4, with unresolved D. Germline lookup yields CDR1 SNHLY and CDR2 FYNNEI. This CDR3 is built from 12 residues. V was cut by 6 bases and J by 3 bases, with 6 bases left in between. The CDR3 is CASSPGKNIQYF. The CDR3 DNA reads TGTGCCAGCAGCCCAGGCAAAAACATTCAGTACTTC. Combining the CDR3 with reference TRBV2 and TRBJ2-4 gives the whole variable domain EPEVTQTPSHQVTQMGQEVILRCVPISNHLYFYWYRQILGQKVEFLVSFYNNEISEKSEIFDDQFSVERPDGSNFTLKIRSTKLEDSAMYFCASSPGKNIQYFGAGTRLSVL.

This chain's CDR3 is CASSQDSRNQPQHF. In DNA, the CDR3 is TGCGCCAGCAGCCAAGATTCCCGCAATCAGCCCCAGCATTTT. The J gene is TRBJ1-5, the V gene TRBV4-3; D gene ambiguous. The CDR3 covers 14 residues. The ends were cut back, 0 bases at V and 2 bases at J, with 5 bases in the middle. From germline, CDR1 is LGHNA and CDR2 YSLEER.

The V gene is TRBV7-9, the J gene TRBJ1-1; weak D call: TRBD1 (5 bases). This CDR3 comprises 15 residues. V dropped 2 bases and J dropped 5 bases, with 15 bases sitting between them. Germline values: CDR1 SEHNR, CDR2 FQNEAQ (reference sequence). The CDR3 nucleotides are TGTGCCAGCAGCTTACCTTCGCAGGGAAATACTGAAGCTTTCTTT. It codes for CASSLPSQGNTEAFF.

This clone was observed once. V usage is TRBV7-2 and J usage is TRBJ1-1; D unclear. Per germline, CDR1 SGHTA and CDR2 FQGNSA. The CDR3 is 15 residues long. The V gene lost 3 bases and the J gene lost 0 bases, with 11 bases spanning the gap. CDR3 coding DNA: TGTGCCAGCAGCTTCTCAGCCTCCATGAACACTGAAGCTTTCTTT. Protein product: CASSFSASMNTEAFF. Full variable domain (outside the CDR3, taken from reference TRBV7-2 and TRBJ1-1): GAGVSQSPSNKVTEKGKDVELRCDPISGHTALYWYRQSLGQGLEFLIYFQGNSAPDKSGLPSDRFSAERTGGSVSTLTIQRTQQEDSAVYLCASSFSASMNTEAFFGQGTRLTVV.

The chain joins TRBV5-6 to TRBJ2-7; 14 bases fit TRBD2. J was trimmed by 3 bases and V by 3 bases; bases with no gene match: 14. Germline CDR1 reads SGHDT; CDR2 reads YYEEEE. CDR3 length: 19 residues. CDR3 DNA: TGTGCCAGCAGCTCATGGGCCGGGACTAGCGGGAGTATAGGCTACGAGCAGTACTTC. Amino acids: CASSSWAGTSGSIGYEQYF.

The V call is TRBV5-1, the J call TRBJ2-2; the D is unclear. Germline V CDR1 and CDR2: SGHRS, YFSETQ. The CDR3 has 13 amino acids. V was trimmed by 2 bases and J by 6 bases, leaving 8 bases between them. The chain's CDR3 is CASSFNTAGELFF. CDR3 coding DNA: TGCGCCAGCAGCTTCAATACCGCCGGGGAGCTGTTTTTT.

The chain joins TRBV5-1 to TRBJ2-6, with D maybe TRBD1 (5 bases). Germline loops: CDR1 SGHRS, CDR2 YFSETQ. This CDR3 is 18 amino acids long. The ends were cut back, 5 bases at V and 0 bases at J, with 18 bases in the middle. The CDR3 sequence is CASREYVGARSGANVLTF. CDR3 nucleotide sequence: TGCGCCAGCAGAGAATATGTAGGGGCACGCTCTGGGGCCAACGTCCTGACTTTC.

The chain recombines TRBV7-3 with TRBJ2-1; no reliable D call. CDR1 SGHTA and CDR2 FQGTGA come from the germline V gene. Trimming cost V 1 base and J 9 bases, with 7 bases left between them. The CDR3 totals 12 residues. Here the CDR3 reads CASSLIPGEQFF. CDR3 coding DNA: TGTGCCAGCAGCTTAATCCCTGGTGAGCAGTTCTTC.

The chain links TRBV28 to TRBJ2-7; the D call may be TRBD1 or TRBD2 (5 bases each). The CDR3 is 16 amino acids. The germline V gene has CDR1 MDHEN and CDR2 SYDVKM. V lost 3 bases and J 2 bases, leaving 17 bases between the germline ends. CDR3 in amino acids: CASSFPREGSPYEQYF. CDR3 DNA sequence: TGTGCCAGCAGTTTCCCCAGAGAGGGGTCCCCCTACGAGCAGTACTTC. Looking up the rest from reference TRBV28 and TRBJ2-7 gives the full variable domain: DVKVTQSSRYLVKRTGEKVFLECVQDMDHENMFWYRQDPGLGLRLIYFSYDVKMKEKGDIPEGYSVSREKKERFSLILESASTNQTSMYLCASSFPREGSPYEQYFGPGTRLTVT.

The chain uses TRBV9 and TRBJ2-6; D perhaps matches TRBD2 (6 bases). CDR1 and CDR2 from the germline V gene are SGDLS and YYNGEE. V lost 2 bases and J lost 3, with 18 bases in between. The CDR3 is made up of 18 amino acids. The CDR3, as DNA: TGTGCCAGCAGCGTTTCGGTCGTGGGGGGTATTGGGGCCAACGTCCTGACTTTC. Its protein is CASSVSVVGGIGANVLTF.

The gene calls are TRBV6-5 and TRBJ2-2, with D tentatively TRBD2 (6 bases). The CDR3 is 14 residues long. V shed 7 bases and J shed 3 bases, with 12 bases lying between them. Germline V gene data show CDR1 as MNHEY and CDR2 as SVGAGI. CDR3 bases: TGTGCCAGCACCGCAACGGGGGACACCGGGGAGCTGTTTTTT. Encoded protein: CASTATGDTGELFF.

The V call is TRBV4-1, the J call TRBJ2-6, with D perhaps TRBD1 (5 bases). The CDR3 spans 17 residues. V shed 1 base and J shed 3 bases, with 13 bases lying between them. Looked up from germline, CDR1 is MGHRA and CDR2 is YSYEKL. The CDR3 nucleotides read TGCGCCAGCAGCCAAGTTCAGGGTACCGGTGGGGCCAACGTCCTGACTTTC. It translates to CASSQVQGTGGANVLTF.

V gene TRBV4-1 combines with J gene TRBJ1-2, with no clear D. V was pared by 2 bases and J by 5 bases, with 9 bases between. Germline CDR1 is MGHRA and CDR2 is YSYEKL. CDR3 size: 13 residues. In nucleotides, the CDR3 is TGCGCCAGCAGCCAAATGGGGAGTTATGGCTACACCTTC. Amino acids: CASSQMGSYGYTF.

The chain employs TRBV4-3 and TRBJ2-2; 10 nucleotides agree with TRBD1. The CDR3 is 17 amino acids. Looked up from germline, CDR1 is LGHNA and CDR2 is YSLEER. The junction had 7 bases not matched to a gene; V was cut back by 2 bases and J by 4 bases. The CDR3 region is CASSQPRTGGVTGELFF. CDR3 in DNA: TGCGCCAGCAGCCAACCACGGACAGGGGGAGTCACCGGGGAGCTGTTTTTT.

The rearrangement joins TRBV5-6 to TRBJ2-5; 8 positions match TRBD1. The CDR3 spans 19 residues. V was clipped by 4 bases and J by 0 bases; unmatched bases: 17. Looked up from germline, CDR1 is SGHDT and CDR2 is YYEEEE. CDR3 sequence reads: CASSLTRDRLLGYQETQYF. In DNA, the CDR3 is TGTGCCAGCAGCCTAACCCGGGACAGGTTGTTAGGGTACCAAGAGACCCAGTACTTC. Looking up the rest from reference TRBV5-6 and TRBJ2-5 gives the full variable domain: DAGVTQSPTHLIKTRGQQVTLRCSPKSGHDTVSWYQQALGQGPQFIFQYYEEEERQRGNFPDRFSGHQFPNYSSELNVNALLLGDSALYLCASSLTRDRLLGYQETQYFGPGTRLLVL.

Only one count was recorded for this clone. The chain uses TRBV21-1 and TRBJ2-5. TRBV21-1 is deemed a pseudogene. The CDR3 runs 9 residues. The CDR3 sequence: CASRKTQYF. The CDR3 DNA reads as TGTGCCAGCCGGAAGACCCAGTACTTC.

Only one count was recorded for this clone. The V and J genes are TRBV9 and TRBJ2-7, with D possibly called TRBD1 or TRBD2 (5 bases each). The CDR3 runs to 13 residues. V was trimmed by 3 bases and J by 3 bases, leaving 10 bases between them. Germline loops: CDR1 SGDLS, CDR2 YYNGEE. In DNA, the CDR3 is TGTGCCAGCAGCGCCGGGGCCCGCTACGAGCAGTACTTC. Protein sequence: CASSAGARYEQYF.

The rearrangement uses TRBV6-1 and TRBJ1-5; TRBD1 agrees at 8 bases. V lost 2 bases to trimming and J lost 2 bases; unmatched junction nucleotides: 2. This CDR3 comprises 15 residues. The germline CDR1 and CDR2 sequences are MNHNS and SASEGT. CDR3 residues: CASSEWGQGNQPQHF. CDR3 coding DNA: TGTGCCAGCAGTGAATGGGGACAGGGCAATCAGCCCCAGCATTTT.